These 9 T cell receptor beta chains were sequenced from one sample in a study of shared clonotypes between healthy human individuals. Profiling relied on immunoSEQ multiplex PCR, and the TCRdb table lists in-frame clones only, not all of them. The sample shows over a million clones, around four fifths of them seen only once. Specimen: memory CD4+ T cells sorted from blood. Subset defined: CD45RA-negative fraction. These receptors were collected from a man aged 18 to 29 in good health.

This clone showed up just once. Here the CDR3 reads CASSGTGYGHEKLFF. The CDR3, as DNA: TGTGCCAGCAGCGGGACAGGATACGGTCATGAAAAACTGTTTTTT. The J gene is TRBJ1-4, the V gene TRBV5-6, with TRBD1 matching 8 bases. The J segment lost 6 bases and the V segment lost 4 bases, leaving 8 bases of the junction unmatched. There are 15 residues in the CDR3. Per the germline V gene, CDR1 is SGHDT and CDR2 is YYEEEE.

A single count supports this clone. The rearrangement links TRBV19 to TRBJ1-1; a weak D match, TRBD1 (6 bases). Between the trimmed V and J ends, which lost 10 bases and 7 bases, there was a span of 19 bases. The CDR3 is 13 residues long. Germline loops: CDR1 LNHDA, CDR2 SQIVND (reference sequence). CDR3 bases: TGTGCCACCGAGGGGCAGGGGCACGGTGAAGCTTTCTTT. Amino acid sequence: CATEGQGHGEAFF.

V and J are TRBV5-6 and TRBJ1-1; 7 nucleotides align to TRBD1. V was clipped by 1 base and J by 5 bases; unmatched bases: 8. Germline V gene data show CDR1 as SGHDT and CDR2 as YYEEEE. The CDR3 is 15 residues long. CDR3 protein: CASSLNGGGETEAFF. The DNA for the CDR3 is TGTGCCAGCAGCTTGAATGGAGGGGGCGAAACTGAAGCTTTCTTT.

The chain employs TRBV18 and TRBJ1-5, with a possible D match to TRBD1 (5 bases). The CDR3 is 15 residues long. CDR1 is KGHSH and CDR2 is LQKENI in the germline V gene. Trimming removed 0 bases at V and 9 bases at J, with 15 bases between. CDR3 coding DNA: TGTGCCAGCTCACCACCGCAGGGCGGGTCGGGGCCCCAGCATTTT. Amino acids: CASSPPQGGSGPQHF.

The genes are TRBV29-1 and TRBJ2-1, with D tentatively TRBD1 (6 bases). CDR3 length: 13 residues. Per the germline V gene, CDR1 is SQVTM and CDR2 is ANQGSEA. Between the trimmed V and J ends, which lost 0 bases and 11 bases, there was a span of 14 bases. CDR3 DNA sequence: TGCAGCGTTGAAGATCAACAGGGATCGAAGCAGTTCTTC. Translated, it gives CSVEDQQGSKQFF.

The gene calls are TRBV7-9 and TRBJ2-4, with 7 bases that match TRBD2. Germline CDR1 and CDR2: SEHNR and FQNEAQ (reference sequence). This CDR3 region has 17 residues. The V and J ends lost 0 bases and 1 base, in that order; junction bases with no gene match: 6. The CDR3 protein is CASSLAGEGEAKNIQYF. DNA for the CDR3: TGTGCCAGCAGCTTAGCGGGGGAGGGAGAGGCCAAAAACATTCAGTACTTC.

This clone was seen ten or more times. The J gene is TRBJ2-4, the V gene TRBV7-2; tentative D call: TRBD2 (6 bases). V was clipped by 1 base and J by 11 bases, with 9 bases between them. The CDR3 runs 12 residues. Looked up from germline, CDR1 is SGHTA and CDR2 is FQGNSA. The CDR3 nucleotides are TGTGCCAGCAGCTTAGGGGGGGACGTTCAGTACTTC. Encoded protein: CASSLGGDVQYF.

CDR3 amino acids: CASSFGAPPGELFF. For the CDR3, the DNA is TGTGCCAGCAGCTTTGGGGCCCCCCCCGGGGAGCTGTTTTTT. The chain has TRBV7-3 and TRBJ2-2; D perhaps matches TRBD1 (5 bases). Trimming pared 3 bases from V and 6 bases from J, leaving 11 bases between. The CDR3 sequence is 14 residues long. The germline V gene has CDR1 SGHTA and CDR2 FQGTGA.

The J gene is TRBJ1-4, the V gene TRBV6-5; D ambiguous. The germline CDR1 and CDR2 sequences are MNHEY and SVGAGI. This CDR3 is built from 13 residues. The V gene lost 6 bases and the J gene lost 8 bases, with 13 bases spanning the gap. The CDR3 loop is CASRKTAEEKLFF. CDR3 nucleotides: TGTGCCAGCAGAAAAACGGCTGAAGAAAAACTGTTTTTT.